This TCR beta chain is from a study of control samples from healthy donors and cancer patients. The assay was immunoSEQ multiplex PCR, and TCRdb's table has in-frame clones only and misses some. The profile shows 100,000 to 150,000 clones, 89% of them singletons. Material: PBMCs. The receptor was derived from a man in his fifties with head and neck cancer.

For the CDR3, the DNA is TGTGCCAGCCGCCCTAGCGGGAGCCTATACTACGAGCAGTACTTC. Residues: CASRPSGSLYYEQYF. This chain connects TRBV27 to TRBJ2-7; TRBD2 aligns across 10 bases. Unmatched junction bases numbered 10, after V lost 8 bases and J lost 3 bases. CDR1 and CDR2 (germline): MNHEY, SMNVEV (reference sequence). The CDR3 covers 15 residues.